Presented here are 17 T cell receptor beta chains from one specimen sequenced in a study of shared clonotypes between healthy human individuals. Profiled with immunoSEQ multiplex PCR; TCRdb holds only in-frame clones, not every one. The sample has around 480,000 clones, nearly 80% seen once. The specimen was PBMCs. The receptors derive from a woman between 40 and 50 years old in good health. Some clones in this sample may be carry-over from other donors' samples.

The chain combines TRBV18 with TRBJ2-7, with D perhaps assigned TRBD1 or TRBD2 (5 bases each). Germline CDR1 and CDR2: KGHSH and LQKENI. Trimming took off 2 bases at V and 2 bases at J, with 16 bases between the two ends. The CDR3 spans 16 residues. The CDR3 nucleotides read TGTGCCAGCTCACCAGGGGGTGGGCTCAGGGCCTACGAGCAGTACTTC. It specifies CASSPGGGLRAYEQYF.

The gene calls are TRBV7-8 and TRBJ2-1; 10 bases map to TRBD2. The J segment lost 7 bases and the V segment lost 5 bases, leaving 11 bases of the junction unmatched. CDR1 is SGHVS and CDR2 is FQNEAQ in the germline V gene. This CDR3 region has 16 residues. The CDR3, as DNA: TGTGCCAGCAGCCTCTCAAGCGGGAGGGCCGGGAATGAGCAGTTCTTC. This gives the protein CASSLSSGRAGNEQFF.

This clone was seen a handful of times. The rearrangement uses TRBV5-4 and TRBJ2-3; the D gene is possibly TRBD1 (6 bases). V gave up 4 bases and J gave up 5 bases, with 17 bases separating them. This CDR3 region has 15 residues. Looked up from germline, CDR1 is SGHNT and CDR2 is YYREEE (reference sequence). The CDR3 here is CASSPMTRGLDTQYF. As DNA, the CDR3 is TGTGCCAGCAGCCCCATGACCAGGGGTTTAGATACGCAGTATTTT.

The chain employs TRBV28 and TRBJ2-1; no definite D call. There are 14 residues in the CDR3. Trimming cost V 6 bases and J 0 bases, with 9 bases left between them. Germline CDR1 reads MDHEN; CDR2 reads SYDVKM. The DNA for the CDR3 is TGTGCCAGCAGGTACTCGAGCTCCTACAATGAGCAGTTCTTC. Encoded protein: CASRYSSSYNEQFF.

This rearrangement joins TRBV18 to TRBJ1-1; D unresolved. CDR3 length equals 13 residues. The germline gives CDR1 KGHSH, CDR2 LQKENI. Deletions cut 7 bases from V and 3 bases from J, with 12 bases between. The CDR3 sequence: CASLIRKDTEAFF. The CDR3 bases are TGTGCCAGCTTGATCAGGAAGGACACTGAAGCTTTCTTT. The full variable domain, rest sourced from reference TRBV18 and TRBJ1-1, is NAGVMQNPRHLVRRRGQEARLRCSPMKGHSHVYWYRQLPEEGLKFMVYLQKENIIDESGMPKERFSAEFPKEGPSILRIQQVVRGDSAAYFCASLIRKDTEAFFGQGTRLTVV.

The chain is built from TRBV19 and TRBJ2-2; 14 nucleotides agree with TRBD2. The CDR3 runs 16 residues. Germline values: CDR1 LNHDA, CDR2 SQIVND (reference sequence). J was trimmed by 5 bases and V by 5 bases; bases with no gene match: 4. CDR3 protein: CASSAGLAGVTGELFF. The CDR3 DNA follows: TGTGCCAGTAGTGCGGGACTAGCGGGAGTGACCGGGGAGCTGTTTTTT.

J is TRBJ1-5 and V is TRBV6-1; 8 nucleotides align to TRBD1. Unmatched junction bases numbered 13, after V lost 2 bases and J lost 1 base. The CDR3 has 19 amino acids. Germline CDR1 and CDR2: MNHNS and SASEGT. The CDR3, as DNA: TGTGCCAGCAGTGAACAGTGGTGGTCCAGGGGGCGAAGCAATCAGCCCCAGCATTTT. Amino acid sequence: CASSEQWWSRGRSNQPQHF.

V is TRBV28 and J is TRBJ1-4, with a tentative D call TRBD1 (6 bases). CDR1 and CDR2 (germline): MDHEN, SYDVKM. The CDR3 runs to 14 residues. Trimming pared 5 bases from V and 9 bases from J, leaving 16 bases between. The CDR3 loop is CASSAWRGQKKLFF. The DNA for the CDR3 is TGTGCCAGCAGTGCCTGGCGGGGGCAGAAAAAACTGTTTTTT.

Points on this clone: This may stem from a read error, because a much larger clone lies one nucleotide away. The chain carries TRBV29-1 and TRBJ2-1, with D maybe TRBD1 (6 bases). From germline, CDR1 is SQVTM and CDR2 ANQGSEA. CDR3 length: 13 amino acids. Trimming took off 4 bases at V and 4 bases at J, with 11 bases between the two ends. The CDR3 DNA reads as TGCAGCGTTGGCCTTAGGGGGTACAATGAGCAGTTCTTC. Protein product: CSVGLRGYNEQFF.

This chain joins TRBV11-2 and TRBJ1-1; D is possibly TRBD1 (6 bases). The V gene's germline CDR1 is SGHAT and CDR2 FQNNGV. The CDR3 has 13 residues. V lost 7 bases and J 1 base, leaving 10 bases between the germline ends. DNA for the CDR3: TGTGCCAGCATATGGACAGCGAACACTGAAGCTTTCTTT. It translates to CASIWTANTEAFF.

The chain recombines TRBV7-5 with TRBJ2-7; the table's D call TRBD2 went unverified against the DNA. TRBV7-5 counts as a pseudogene. The CDR3 is 19 amino acids. CDR3 residues: CARSLAKGTSGRAAGEQYF. CDR3 bases: TGTGCCAGAAGCTTAGCGAAAGGGACTAGCGGGAGGGCCGCGGGTGAGCAGTACTTC.

The chain is built from TRBV18 and TRBJ1-2; D gene unclear. The CDR3 is 16 amino acids. The V end lost 3 bases, the J end lost 3 bases, and 17 bases lay between the germline ends. Germline V gives CDR1 KGHSH, CDR2 LQKENI. CDR3 sequence (DNA): TGTGCCAGCTCACCGGGCCTTCCGAAAGGCGACTATGGCTACACCTTC. Its protein is CASSPGLPKGDYGYTF. Complete variable domain (other parts from reference TRBV18 and TRBJ1-2): NAGVMQNPRHLVRRRGQEARLRCSPMKGHSHVYWYRQLPEEGLKFMVYLQKENIIDESGMPKERFSAEFPKEGPSILRIQQVVRGDSAAYFCASSPGLPKGDYGYTFGSGTRLTVV.

The chain couples TRBV10-3 to TRBJ1-4; D may be TRBD1 (5 bases). This CDR3 is built from 14 residues. Trimming took off 3 bases at V and 3 bases at J, with 8 bases between the two ends. Looked up from germline, CDR1 is ENHRY and CDR2 is SYGVKD. The CDR3, as DNA: TGTGCCATCAGTGAAGGGGCGCCTAATGAAAAACTGTTTTTT. It is translated as CAISEGAPNEKLFF.

This clone turned up a few times. The chain joins TRBV5-4 to TRBJ1-1; TRBD1 aligns across 9 bases. With V trimmed by 4 bases and J by 10 bases, 8 bases remained unmatched. The CDR3 has 13 residues. The germline gives CDR1 SGHNT, CDR2 YYREEE (reference sequence). Here the CDR3 reads CASSTRQGVGAFF. CDR3 nucleotide sequence: TGTGCCAGCAGCACAAGACAGGGGGTGGGAGCTTTCTTT.

This sequence joins TRBV7-2 and TRBJ1-1; D is possibly TRBD1 (5 bases). Germline V CDR1 and CDR2: SGHTA, FQGNSA. V was trimmed by 1 base and J by 8 bases, leaving 14 bases between them. This CDR3 is 14 amino acids long. The CDR3 is CASSLGDRTKEAFF. CDR3 nucleotides: TGTGCCAGCAGCTTAGGTGACCGGACAAAGGAAGCTTTCTTT.

The J gene is TRBJ2-2, the V gene TRBV7-6; D call uncertain. The CDR3 is made up of 13 amino acids. V was clipped by 5 bases and J by 3 bases, with 7 bases between them. The germline gives CDR1 SGHVS, CDR2 FNYEAQ. The CDR3 protein is CASSPRDTGELFF. The CDR3 DNA follows: TGTGCCAGCAGCCCCCGCGACACCGGGGAGCTGTTTTTT.

V gene TRBV29-1 combines with J gene TRBJ2-3, with TRBD2 matching over 12 bases. In germline, CDR1 is SQVTM, CDR2 ANQGSEA. V was pared by 6 bases and J by 0 bases, with 7 bases of the junction left unmatched. The CDR3 contains 16 residues. CDR3 DNA: TGCAGCGTCTGGACTAGCGGGGACACTAGCACAGATACGCAGTATTTT. It translates to CSVWTSGDTSTDTQYF.